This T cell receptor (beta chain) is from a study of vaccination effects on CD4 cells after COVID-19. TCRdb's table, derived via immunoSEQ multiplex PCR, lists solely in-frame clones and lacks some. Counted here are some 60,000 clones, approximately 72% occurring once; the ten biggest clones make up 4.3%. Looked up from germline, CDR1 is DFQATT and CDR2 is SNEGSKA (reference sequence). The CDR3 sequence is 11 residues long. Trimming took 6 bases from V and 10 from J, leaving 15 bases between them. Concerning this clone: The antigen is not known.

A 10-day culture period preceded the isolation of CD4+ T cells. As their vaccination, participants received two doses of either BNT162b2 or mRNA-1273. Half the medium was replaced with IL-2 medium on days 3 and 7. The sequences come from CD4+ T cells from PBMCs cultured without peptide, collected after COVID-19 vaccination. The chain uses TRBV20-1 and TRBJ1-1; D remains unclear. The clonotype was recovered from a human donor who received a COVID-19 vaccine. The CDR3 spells CSARDPPGAFF. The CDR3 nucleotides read TGCAGTGCCCGCGACCCTCCGGGAGCTTTCTTT.